One and the same sample provided the 10 T cell receptor beta chains below, sequenced in a study of PD-1 blockade in mismatch repair-deficient tumors. Measured with immunoSEQ multiplex PCR; TCRdb has only the in-frame clones, and not every one. The repertoire holds roughly 50,000 clones, with around four fifths as singletons. The starting material was peripheral blood, obtained 4 weeks after starting pembrolizumab. Every receptor here comes from an adult with mismatch repair-deficient cancer.

This chain uses TRBV7-2 with TRBJ1-5; D remains unclear. This CDR3 contains 15 residues. Deletions cut 4 bases from V and 1 base from J, with 11 bases between. Per germline, CDR1 SGHTA and CDR2 FQGNSA. The CDR3 DNA reads TGTGCCAGCAGCTCAGGTCAACGGAGCAATCAGCCCCAGCATTTT. Translation gives CASSSGQRSNQPQHF.

A few counts support this clone. The chain uses TRBV30 and TRBJ1-2, with D perhaps matching TRBD1 (6 bases). The CDR3 contains 14 residues. The germline V gene encodes CDR1 GTSNPN and CDR2 SVGIG (reference sequence). Trimming pared 3 bases from V and 10 bases from J, leaving 21 bases between. The CDR3 loop reads CAWSPQGKEGDYTF. For the CDR3, the DNA is TGTGCCTGGAGCCCTCAGGGTAAAGAGGGGGACTACACCTTC.

There are a few counts of this clone. The rearrangement uses TRBV10-1 and TRBJ2-1; 8 nucleotides agree with TRBD2. Germline trimming cut 3 bases from V and 3 bases from J; bases unmatched to any gene: 7. CDR1 and CDR2 (germline): WNHNN, SYGVQD (reference sequence). The CDR3 covers 16 residues. CDR3 DNA: TGCGCCAGCAGTGACCCTACCGGGAGGGGCTACAATGAGCAGTTCTTC. Its protein is CASSDPTGRGYNEQFF.

V and J are TRBV14 and TRBJ1-4; 9 bases map to TRBD1. Trimming at V came to 4 bases and at J to 13 bases, leaving 4 bases not matched to a gene. From germline, CDR1 is SGHDN and CDR2 FVKESK. CDR3 length equals 12 residues. The CDR3, as DNA: TGTGCCAGCAGCCCGGACAGGGGACTACTGTTTTTT. It is translated as CASSPDRGLLFF.

This chain uses TRBV11-3 with TRBJ1-1, with D perhaps TRBD1 (5 bases). This CDR3 has 14 amino acids. Trimming took 5 bases from V and 7 from J, leaving 17 bases between them. Looked up from germline, CDR1 is SGHNT and CDR2 is YENEEA. The CDR3 here is CASSPRGSFHEAFF. In nucleotides, the CDR3 is TGTGCCAGCAGCCCCCGGGGGAGCTTCCATGAAGCTTTCTTT.

The genes are TRBV13 and TRBJ1-1, with 9 bases fitting TRBD1. Trimming at V came to 7 bases and at J to 2 bases, leaving 8 bases not matched to a gene. This CDR3 has 15 residues. In germline, CDR1 is PRHDT, CDR2 FYEKMQ (reference sequence). The CDR3, as DNA: TGTGCCAGCACCCTCCAGGACAGGGGTAACACTGAAGCTTTCTTT. As protein: CASTLQDRGNTEAFF.

Here the CDR3 DNA reads TGTGCCAGCTCGGAGCGGGAGATGGGGCAGTTCTTC. Amino acid sequence: CASSEREMGQFF. This sequence joins TRBV18 and TRBJ2-1; the match to TRBD2 covers 8 bases. Germline values: CDR1 KGHSH, CDR2 LQKENI. This CDR3 has 12 residues. J gave up 12 bases and V 6 bases, and 7 bases lay outside the gene matches. The full variable domain, in which reference TRBV18 and TRBJ2-1 provide the parts outside the CDR3, is NAGVMQNPRHLVRRRGQEARLRCSPMKGHSHVYWYRQLPEEGLKFMVYLQKENIIDESGMPKERFSAEFPKEGPSILRIQQVVRGDSAAYFCASSEREMGQFFGPGTRLTVL.

The rearrangement links TRBV9 to TRBJ1-2; D gene uncertain. The germline V gene has CDR1 SGDLS and CDR2 YYNGEE. The length of the CDR3 is 13 residues. V lost 0 bases to trimming and J lost 0 bases, with 3 bases between them. As DNA, the CDR3 is TGTGCCAGCAGCGTAGACACTAACTATGGCTACACCTTC. This encodes CASSVDTNYGYTF.

The V call is TRBV5-6, the J call TRBJ1-1; the D gene is possibly TRBD1 (5 bases). Trimming removed 1 base at V and 10 bases at J, with 11 bases between. CDR1 SGHDT and CDR2 YYEEEE come from the germline V gene. This CDR3 has 12 residues. The CDR3 loop is CASSLWQGAAFF. DNA of the CDR3: TGTGCCAGCAGCTTGTGGCAGGGCGCAGCTTTCTTT.

This chain connects TRBV30 to TRBJ1-1; 7 bases match TRBD1. The J segment lost 3 bases and the V segment lost 4 bases, leaving 8 bases of the junction unmatched. CDR3 length equals 14 residues. Looked up from germline, CDR1 is GTSNPN and CDR2 is SVGIG (reference sequence). This CDR3 reads CAWNRGDLDTEAFF. In nucleotides, the CDR3 is TGTGCCTGGAACAGGGGAGACTTGGACACTGAAGCTTTCTTT. Full variable domain (rest looked up from reference TRBV30 and TRBJ1-1): SQTIHQWPATLVQPVGSPLSLECTVEGTSNPNLYWYRQAAGRGLQLLFYSVGIGQISSEVPQNLSASRPQDRQFILSSKKLLLSDSGFYLCAWNRGDLDTEAFFGQGTRLTVV.